This is a list of T cell receptor beta chains from one sample in a study of T-cell reconstitution after alpha-beta-depleted transplantation in children. From the PCR reads, TCRdb called clonotypes with MiXCR, one entry per CDR3 protein. The table shows hundreds of thousands of distinct CDR3 sequences, with approximately 20% occurring only once. The sequences come from PBMCs from the stem cell graft donor, collected from the stem cell graft. The receptors shown here come from a human donor who donated a stem cell graft to a child with acute lymphoblastic leukemia. Each CDR3 is given with its conserved first and last residue. The D gene is left open where the match is weak. Rows may omit the clone size; those that give it use once, few, many or a size class.

cdr3_nt: TGTGCCAGCTACGAGAGGTACTCCAAGACCCAGTACTTC
cdr3_aa: CASYERYSKTQYF
j_call: TRBJ2-5
cdr3_length: 13
v_call: TRBV3-1
d_call: NA
clone_size: few

cdr3_nt: TGCGCCAGCAGCCCGTCCAGGGGTGGGTACATTCAGTACTTC
cdr3_aa: CASSPSRGGYIQYF
j_call: TRBJ2-4
cdr3_length: 14
v_call: TRBV4-1
d_call: NA
clone_size: NA

cdr3_nt: TGTGCCAGCAGCTTAATTGGGCTGAGCACCTACGAGCAGTACTTC
cdr3_aa: CASSLIGLSTYEQYF
j_call: TRBJ2-7
cdr3_length: 15
v_call: TRBV7-2
d_call: NA
clone_size: NA

cdr3_nt: TGTGCCAGCAGGGCAAAAGCGGGAACGGAGTTCTTC
cdr3_aa: CASRAKAGTEFF
j_call: TRBJ2-1
cdr3_length: 12
v_call: TRBV3-1
d_call: TRBD2
clone_size: few

cdr3_nt: TGTGCCAGCAGGCTCGGACTATCCACCGGGGAGCTGTTTTTT
cdr3_aa: CASRLGLSTGELFF
j_call: TRBJ2-2
cdr3_length: 14
v_call: TRBV6-5
d_call: NA
clone_size: many

cdr3_nt: TGTGCCAGCAGTCCTTCTTTCTACGAGCAGTACTTC
cdr3_aa: CASSPSFYEQYF
j_call: TRBJ2-7
cdr3_length: 12
v_call: TRBV28
d_call: NA
clone_size: NA

cdr3_nt: TGTGCCAGCAAGTTTCATCACGGGGGGCCGCACGATGAGCAGTTCTTC
cdr3_aa: CASKFHHGGPHDEQFF
j_call: TRBJ2-1
cdr3_length: 16
v_call: TRBV12-3/TRBV12-4
d_call: NA
clone_size: NA

cdr3_nt: TGTGCCAGCAGCCCCACGGGCAGGACGGAGACCCAGTACTTC
cdr3_aa: CASSPTGRTETQYF
j_call: TRBJ2-5
cdr3_length: 14
v_call: TRBV7-8
d_call: NA
clone_size: NA

cdr3_nt: TGTGCCACCACCGGGACAGGTAGTCGGACTTTGTGGATGAACACTGAAGCTTTCTTT
cdr3_aa: CATTGTGSRTLWMNTEAFF
j_call: TRBJ1-1
cdr3_length: 19
v_call: TRBV24-1
d_call: TRBD1
clone_size: many

cdr3_nt: TGTGCCAGCAGCCATTCACAGGGGACGAACACCGGGGAGCTGTTTTTT
cdr3_aa: CASSHSQGTNTGELFF
j_call: TRBJ2-2
cdr3_length: 16
v_call: TRBV3-1
d_call: TRBD1
clone_size: NA

cdr3_nt: TGCAGCGGCCAGGGTTATTCTGAAGCTTTCTTT
cdr3_aa: CSGQGYSEAFF
j_call: TRBJ1-1
cdr3_length: 11
v_call: TRBV29-1
d_call: NA
clone_size: few

cdr3_nt: TGTGCCAGCAGCTTACCCGGGGCAGGGCGAGACACTGAAGCTTTCTTT
cdr3_aa: CASSLPGAGRDTEAFF
j_call: TRBJ1-1
cdr3_length: 16
v_call: TRBV5-6
d_call: NA
clone_size: NA

cdr3_nt: TGTGCCAGCAGCTCCAACCGCAGAGGCAATGAGCAGTTCTTC
cdr3_aa: CASSSNRRGNEQFF
j_call: TRBJ2-1
cdr3_length: 14
v_call: TRBV7-3
d_call: NA
clone_size: NA

cdr3_nt: TGCGCCAGCAGCCAAGGGGGCTCGAATATCCCTAGCGGGGGCACCGGGGAGCTGTTTTTT
cdr3_aa: CASSQGGSNIPSGGTGELFF
j_call: TRBJ2-2
cdr3_length: 20
v_call: TRBV4-1
d_call: TRBD2
clone_size: NA

cdr3_nt: TGTGCCAGCAGCCCCAGACAGGGGCAAGAGACCCAGTACTTC
cdr3_aa: CASSPRQGQETQYF
j_call: TRBJ2-5
cdr3_length: 14
v_call: TRBV5-8
d_call: TRBD1
clone_size: many

cdr3_nt: TGCAGTGCTAGAGACATACCGAGATACACTGAAGCTTTCTTT
cdr3_aa: CSARDIPRYTEAFF
j_call: TRBJ1-1
cdr3_length: 14
v_call: TRBV20-1
d_call: NA
clone_size: NA

cdr3_nt: TGTGCCAGCAGCTTTCCGGGACTAGACTATGGAGGCTACACCTTC
cdr3_aa: CASSFPGLDYGGYTF
j_call: TRBJ1-2
cdr3_length: 15
v_call: TRBV13
d_call: NA
clone_size: NA

cdr3_nt: TGTGCCAGCAGTTATCGGACTAGCGGGAGTCGAAAGGAGCAGTTCTTC
cdr3_aa: CASSYRTSGSRKEQFF
j_call: TRBJ2-1
cdr3_length: 16
v_call: TRBV7-9
d_call: TRBD2
clone_size: NA

cdr3_nt: TGTGCCAGCAGTTTGAGAAGGGGGCCCAACACTGAAGCTTTCTTT
cdr3_aa: CASSLRRGPNTEAFF
j_call: TRBJ1-1
cdr3_length: 15
v_call: TRBV12-3/TRBV12-4
d_call: TRBD1
clone_size: NA

cdr3_nt: TGTGCCAGCAGCGTAGCGGCTAGCCATGAGCAGTTCTTC
cdr3_aa: CASSVAASHEQFF
j_call: TRBJ2-1
cdr3_length: 13
v_call: TRBV9
d_call: NA
clone_size: NA